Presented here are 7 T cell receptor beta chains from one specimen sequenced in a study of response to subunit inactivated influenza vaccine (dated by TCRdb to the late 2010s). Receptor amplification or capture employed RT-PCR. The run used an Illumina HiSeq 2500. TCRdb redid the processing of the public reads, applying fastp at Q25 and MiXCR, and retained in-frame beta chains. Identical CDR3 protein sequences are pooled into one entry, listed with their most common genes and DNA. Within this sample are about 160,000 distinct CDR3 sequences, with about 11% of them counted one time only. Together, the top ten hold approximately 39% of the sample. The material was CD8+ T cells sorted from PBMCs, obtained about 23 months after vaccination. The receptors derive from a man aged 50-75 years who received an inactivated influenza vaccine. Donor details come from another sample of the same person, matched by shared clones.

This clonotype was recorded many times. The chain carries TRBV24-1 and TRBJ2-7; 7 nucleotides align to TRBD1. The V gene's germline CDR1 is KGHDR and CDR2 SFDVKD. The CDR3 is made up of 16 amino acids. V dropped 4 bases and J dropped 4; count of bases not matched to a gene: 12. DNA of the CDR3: TGTGCCACCAGTGACCATGGGAACAGGGGAATTTACGAGCAGTACTTC. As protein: CATSDHGNRGIYEQYF.

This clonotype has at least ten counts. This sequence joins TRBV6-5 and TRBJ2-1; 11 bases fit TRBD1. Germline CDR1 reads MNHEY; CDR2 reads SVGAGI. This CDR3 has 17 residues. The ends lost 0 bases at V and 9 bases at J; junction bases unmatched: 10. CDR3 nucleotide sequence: TGTGCCAGCAGTTACTCGGGGATGGGGACAGGGGGAGGTGAGCAGTTCTTC. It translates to CASSYSGMGTGGGEQFF.

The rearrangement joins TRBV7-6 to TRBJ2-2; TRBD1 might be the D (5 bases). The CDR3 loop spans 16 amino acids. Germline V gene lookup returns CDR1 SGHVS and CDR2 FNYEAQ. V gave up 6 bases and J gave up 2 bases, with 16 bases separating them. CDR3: CASRFGLTENTGELFF. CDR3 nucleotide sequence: TGTGCCAGCAGGTTCGGTTTGACAGAAAACACCGGGGAGCTGTTTTTT.

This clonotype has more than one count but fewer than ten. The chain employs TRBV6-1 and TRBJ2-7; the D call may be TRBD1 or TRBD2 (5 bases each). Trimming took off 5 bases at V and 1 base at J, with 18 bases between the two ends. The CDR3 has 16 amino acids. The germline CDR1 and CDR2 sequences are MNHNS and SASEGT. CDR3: CASSNLGTPGSYEQYF. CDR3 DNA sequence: TGTGCCAGCAGTAATTTAGGGACCCCAGGGTCCTACGAGCAGTACTTC.

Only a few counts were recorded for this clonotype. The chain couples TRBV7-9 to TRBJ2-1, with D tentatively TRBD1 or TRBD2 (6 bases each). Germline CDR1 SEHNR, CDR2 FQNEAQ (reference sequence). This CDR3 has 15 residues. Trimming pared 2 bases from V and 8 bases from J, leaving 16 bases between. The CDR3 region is CASSLNQGRYDEQFF. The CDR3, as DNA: TGTGCCAGCAGCTTAAATCAGGGGAGGTATGATGAGCAGTTCTTC. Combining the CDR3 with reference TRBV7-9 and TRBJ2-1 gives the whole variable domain DTGVSQNPRHKITKRGQNVTFRCDPISEHNRLYWYRQTLGQGPEFLTYFQNEAQLEKSRLLSDRFSAERPKGSFSTLEIQRTEQGDSAMYLCASSLNQGRYDEQFFGPGTRLTVL.

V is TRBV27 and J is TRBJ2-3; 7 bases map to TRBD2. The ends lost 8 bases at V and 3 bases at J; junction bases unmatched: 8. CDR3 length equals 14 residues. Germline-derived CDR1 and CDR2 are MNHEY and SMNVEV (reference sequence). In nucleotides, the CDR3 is TGTGCCAGCGGACCGGGACTATGGACAGATACGCAGTATTTT. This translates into CASGPGLWTDTQYF.

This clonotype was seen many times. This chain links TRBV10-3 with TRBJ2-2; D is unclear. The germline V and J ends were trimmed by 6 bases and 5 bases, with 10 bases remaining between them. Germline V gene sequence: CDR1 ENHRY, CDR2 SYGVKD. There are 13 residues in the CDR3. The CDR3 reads CAISKDGTGELFF. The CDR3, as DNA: TGTGCCATCAGCAAAGACGGGACCGGGGAGCTGTTTTTT.